The 5 T cell receptor beta chains below come from one sample, sequenced in a study of vaccination and CD4 T cells after COVID-19. The antigens these receptors bind are not known. The Oncomine TCR Beta short-read assay was what sequenced the DNA obtained from cultured CD4+ T cells. TCRdb re-called the PCR reads with MiXCR, one entry per CDR3 protein. The sample comprises about 14,000 distinct CDR3 sequences, about three fifths of which are singletons, and around 17% rests with the top ten. Treatment in this sample: roughly 10-day PBMC culture with coronavirus spike peptide pools or control peptides (ViraFEST assay). The sequenced sample consisted of CD4+ T cells from blood, cultured in vitro. The receptors stem from a human donor who had recovered from COVID-19.

The chain joins TRBV6-1 to TRBJ1-4; D unclear. V was cut by 8 bases and J by 7 bases, with 14 bases left in between. From germline, CDR1 is MNHNS and CDR2 SASEGT. The CDR3 has 13 amino acids. The CDR3 coding sequence is TGTGCCAGCTCCCGGGTTTGGGGTGAAAAACTGTTTTTT. Its protein is CASSRVWGEKLFF.

V gene TRBV30 combines with J gene TRBJ1-5; D gene uncertain. V lost 1 base, J lost 4 bases, and 8 bases lay in between. CDR1 and CDR2 from the germline V gene are GTSNPN and SVGIG (reference sequence). The CDR3 is 13 amino acids. This chain's CDR3 is CAWSASRNQPQHF. The DNA for the CDR3 is TGTGCCTGGAGTGCCTCGAGAAATCAGCCCCAGCATTTT.

This clonotype came up a few times. This chain uses TRBV7-9 with TRBJ1-2; D is possibly TRBD1 (5 bases). Germline V gives CDR1 SEHNR, CDR2 FQNEAQ (reference sequence). V was trimmed by 3 bases and J by 0 bases, leaving 14 bases between them. This CDR3 has 16 residues. The CDR3 sequence: CASSFRQGGTNYGYTF. CDR3 DNA sequence: TGTGCCAGCAGCTTTCGCCAGGGTGGTACTAACTATGGCTACACCTTC.

The chain joins TRBV5-5 to TRBJ1-6; D ambiguous. V lost 4 bases to trimming and J lost 10 bases, with 21 bases between them. Per the germline V gene, CDR1 is SGHKS and CDR2 is YYEKEE (reference sequence). This CDR3 is 16 amino acids long. DNA of the CDR3: TGTGCCAGCAGCCAAGATATAGGGCGGGTAGGCTCACCCCTCCACTTT. Translating it yields CASSQDIGRVGSPLHF.

This clonotype was seen only a few times. The V and J genes are TRBV19 and TRBJ1-1, with TRBD1 identical over 8 bases. The length of the CDR3 is 15 residues. J gave up 1 base and V 7 bases, and 8 bases lay outside the gene matches. The V gene's germline CDR1 is LNHDA and CDR2 SQIVND (reference sequence). The CDR3 nucleotides are TGTGCCAGTAACAATCAGGGGGCTCGGAACACTGAAGCTTTCTTT. Translating gives CASNNQGARNTEAFF.